The 25 T cell receptor beta chains given below trace back to one sample, sequenced in a study of cytomegalovirus exposure and HLA in healthy donors. Both 60 Vbeta primers and 13 Jbeta primers went into the PCR. Clones were sequenced by immunoSEQ multiplex PCR, and TCRdb holds only the in-frame ones, with some missing. The sample includes around 130,000 clones, 80% to 85% seen only once; the top ten take 2% to 2.5%. Sequencing was carried out using PBMCs. The receptors derive from a woman aged 40 to 50 in good health and CMV-seronegative.

The V and J genes are TRBV29-1 and TRBJ1-2, with TRBD1 matching 7 bases. This CDR3 region has 16 residues. After removal of 1 base from V and 4 bases from J, the junction contained 12 bases not matched to a gene. Germline lookup yields CDR1 SQVTM and CDR2 ANQGSEA. This CDR3 reads CSVEGMGRDSPYGYTF. The DNA of the CDR3 is TGCAGCGTTGAAGGAATGGGCAGGGACAGTCCCTATGGCTACACCTTC.

The rearrangement joins TRBV29-1 to TRBJ2-3; tentative D call: TRBD1 (5 bases). Germline CDR1 is SQVTM and CDR2 is ANQGSEA. Trimming left V 4 bases short and J 2 bases short, with 10 bases between. CDR3 length: 13 residues. The CDR3 spells CSVAQAYTDTQYF. The CDR3 coding sequence is TGCAGCGTTGCACAGGCCTACACAGATACGCAGTATTTT.

The chain employs TRBV5-1 and TRBJ1-1, with TRBD1 matching over 7 bases. The CDR3 runs 13 residues. In germline, CDR1 is SGHRS, CDR2 YFSETQ. Trimming took 4 bases from V and 8 from J; bases not matched to a gene: 8. This CDR3 is CASSPRGQAEAFF. The CDR3 nucleotides are TGCGCCAGCAGCCCCCGAGGACAGGCCGAAGCTTTCTTT. Full variable domain (remainder filled in from reference TRBV5-1 and TRBJ1-1): KAGVTQTPRYLIKTRGQQVTLSCSPISGHRSVSWYQQTPGQGLQFLFEYFSETQRNKGNFPGRFSGRQFSNSRSEMNVSTLELGDSALYLCASSPRGQAEAFFGQGTRLTVV.

The chain joins TRBV7-8 to TRBJ2-7; perhaps TRBD1 as D (5 bases). Trimming took 1 base from V and 1 from J, leaving 11 bases between them. The CDR3 is 15 amino acids. Germline V gives CDR1 SGHVS, CDR2 FQNEAQ. DNA of the CDR3: TGTGCCAGCAGCTTAGTCGACGACAGTTCCTACGAGCAGTACTTC. Protein sequence: CASSLVDDSSYEQYF.

The chain employs TRBV5-1 and TRBJ1-2, with D unclear. This CDR3 region has 16 residues. V was cut by 0 bases and J by 4 bases, with 16 bases left in between. Germline values: CDR1 SGHRS, CDR2 YFSETQ. CDR3 residues: CASSLAAVYDGYGYTF. The DNA for the CDR3 is TGCGCCAGCAGCTTGGCCGCGGTCTACGACGGCTATGGCTACACCTTC.

This rearrangement joins TRBV7-9 to TRBJ2-5; 14 bases fit TRBD2. Germline-derived CDR1 and CDR2 are SEHNR and FQNEAQ (reference sequence). This CDR3 contains 17 residues. V was pared by 1 base and J by 4 bases, with 5 bases of the junction left unmatched. The CDR3 spells CASSLVGLAGVLETQYF. CDR3 DNA: TGTGCCAGCAGCTTAGTGGGACTAGCGGGAGTATTAGAGACCCAGTACTTC.

V and J are TRBV7-2 and TRBJ2-1; 8 positions match TRBD1. Losses at the gene ends were 0 bases for V and 8 bases for J; bases not matched to a gene: 15. CDR3 length: 18 amino acids. Germline assignment: CDR1 SGHTA and CDR2 FQGNSA. The DNA for the CDR3 is TGTGCCAGCAGCTTAGCCGGACTGACAGGGGATTTCGAGGATGAGCAGTTCTTC. Translating gives CASSLAGLTGDFEDEQFF.

This clone turned up a few times. The V gene is TRBV10-1, the J gene TRBJ2-1, with 10 bases fitting TRBD2. V dropped 0 bases and J dropped 9; count of bases not matched to a gene: 5. This CDR3 has 15 residues. The germline CDR1 and CDR2 sequences are WNHNN and SYGVQD (reference sequence). DNA of the CDR3: TGCGCCAGCAGTGAGTCAGTGGCTAGCGGGGGTGAGCAGTTCTTC. Its protein product is CASSESVASGGEQFF.

This chain links TRBV6-1 with TRBJ1-2; D ambiguous. The germline V and J ends were trimmed by 6 bases and 1 base, with 9 bases remaining between them. Germline V lookup: CDR1 MNHNS, CDR2 SASEGT. This CDR3 is built from 13 residues. The CDR3: CASSEQRNYGYTF. CDR3 sequence (DNA): TGTGCCAGCAGCGAACAGCGTAACTATGGCTACACCTTC.

The CDR3 bases are TGTGCCAGCAGTTACTCGTACAGATTACACTACGAGCAGTACTTC. Protein sequence: CASSYSYRLHYEQYF. The chain carries TRBV6-5 and TRBJ2-7; no firm D call. Trimming removed 0 bases from V and 3 bases from J, with 12 bases in between. This CDR3 is built from 15 residues. Germline assignment: CDR1 MNHEY and CDR2 SVGAGI.

V gene TRBV5-1 combines with J gene TRBJ1-3; possible D gene TRBD1, 6 bases. Germline V CDR1 and CDR2: SGHRS, YFSETQ. The CDR3 is 16 amino acids. V dropped 3 bases and J dropped 0 bases, with 13 bases sitting between them. CDR3 protein: CASSYGGGSSGNTIYF. The CDR3 nucleotides read TGCGCCAGCAGCTATGGGGGGGGCTCCTCTGGAAACACCATATATTTT.

The CDR3 bases are TGTGCCAGCAGTGAATTGCAGGGGCTAGACGAGCAGTACTTC. It encodes CASSELQGLDEQYF. The gene calls are TRBV2 and TRBJ2-5, with a weak D call TRBD1 (6 bases). The better agreement between TRBJ2-7 and the DNA end casts doubt on the J call. CDR1 and CDR2 (germline): SNHLY, FYNNEI. The CDR3 has 14 residues.

This chain uses TRBV6-1 with TRBJ1-2; D unresolved. Germline V gene lookup returns CDR1 MNHNS and CDR2 SASEGT. The CDR3 has 15 residues. V lost 7 bases, J lost 4 bases, and 19 bases lay in between. The CDR3 protein is CASIMRPSSSYGYTF. DNA for the CDR3: TGTGCCAGCATTATGCGACCCTCCTCTAGCTATGGCTACACCTTC.

The chain employs TRBV2 and TRBJ1-2; the D is unclear. Germline V gene lookup returns CDR1 SNHLY and CDR2 FYNNEI. This CDR3 has 12 residues. The V end was cut by 6 bases, the J end by 3 bases, with 8 bases between. CDR3 DNA: TGTGCCAGCAGCAGTTCGTACTATGGCTACACCTTC. Encoded protein: CASSSSYYGYTF.

The V gene is TRBV10-3, the J gene TRBJ2-7, with D possibly matching TRBD1 (6 bases). V was cut by 0 bases and J by 0 bases, with 15 bases left in between. The CDR3 has 17 amino acids. Germline CDR1 and CDR2: ENHRY and SYGVKD. In nucleotides, the CDR3 is TGTGCCATCAGTGAGTCGTTGACCCGGGACACCTCCTACGAGCAGTACTTC. The encoded protein is CAISESLTRDTSYEQYF.

The chain joins TRBV11-2 to TRBJ1-1; the D gene is possibly TRBD1 (5 bases). Germline lookup yields CDR1 SGHAT and CDR2 FQNNGV. Trimming pared 3 bases from V and 0 bases from J, leaving 23 bases between. This CDR3 is built from 19 residues. The CDR3, as DNA: TGTGCCAGCAGCTTCCCAATGGATGACAGTTACAAAATGAACACTGAAGCTTTCTTT. This codes for CASSFPMDDSYKMNTEAFF.

The rearrangement links TRBV10-3 to TRBJ2-5; TRBD2 matches 7 bases. Germline V gene lookup returns CDR1 ENHRY and CDR2 SYGVKD. V dropped 0 bases and J dropped 4; count of bases not matched to a gene: 5. The CDR3 has 15 residues. CDR3 sequence (DNA): TGTGCCATCAGTGAGTCGGCGGGAGAGGGAGAGACCCAGTACTTC. Its protein is CAISESAGEGETQYF.

CDR3 in amino acids: CASSIDGRDTQYF. As DNA, the CDR3 is TGTGCCAGTAGTATAGATGGGAGGGATACGCAGTATTTT. The chain is built from TRBV19 and TRBJ2-3, with TRBD2 as a possible D gene (6 bases). The CDR3 runs to 13 residues. CDR1 and CDR2 from the germline V gene are LNHDA and SQIVND (reference sequence). Trimming shortened V by 0 bases and J by 6 bases, and 7 bases separated the two germline ends.

To note about this clone: The junction and the germline gene differ at one end; a read error may be behind it. The chain recombines TRBV19 with TRBJ1-3, with a tentative D call TRBD1 (6 bases). The CDR3 sequence is 16 residues long. Per germline, CDR1 LNHDA and CDR2 SQIVND (reference sequence). The CDR3 loop reads CASRSYRDPSGTTIYF. In nucleotides, the CDR3 is TGTGCCAGTAGAAGCTACAGGGACCCCTCTGGAACCACCATATATTTT.

The chain employs TRBV9 and TRBJ2-7; D might be TRBD2 (5 bases). CDR3 length equals 16 residues. V was clipped by 0 bases and J by 0 bases, with 13 bases between them. Germline-derived CDR1 and CDR2 are SGDLS and YYNGEE. The chain's CDR3 is CASSVDPGWDSYEQYF. In DNA form, the CDR3 reads TGTGCCAGCAGCGTAGACCCGGGGTGGGACTCCTACGAGCAGTACTTC.

This clone was counted only a few times. This chain connects TRBV6-5 to TRBJ1-5; TRBD1 might be the D (5 bases). Germline V gives CDR1 MNHEY, CDR2 SVGAGI. This CDR3 is 13 amino acids long. The V end was cut by 4 bases, the J end by 4 bases, with 8 bases between. The CDR3 nucleotides are TGTGCCAGCAGTTCAGGGTATAATCAGCCCCAGCATTTT. It is translated as CASSSGYNQPQHF.

This clone was seen just once. The CDR3 coding sequence is TGCGCCAGCAGTGAGAAGAGGCAGAACAATCAGCCCCAGCATTTT. Translation gives CASSEKRQNNQPQHF. The V gene is TRBV10-2, the J gene TRBJ1-5; D unclear. The germline gives CDR1 WSHSY, CDR2 SAAADI. CDR3 size: 15 residues. The ends were cut back, 2 bases at V and 3 bases at J, with 11 bases in the middle.

This chain joins TRBV27 and TRBJ1-2, with unresolved D. V was cut by 1 base and J by 8 bases, with 14 bases left in between. In germline, CDR1 is MNHEY, CDR2 SMNVEV (reference sequence). The CDR3 sequence is 14 residues long. The CDR3 sequence is CASSLFGGREGYTF. CDR3 bases: TGTGCCAGCAGTTTATTCGGCGGACGGGAAGGCTACACCTTC.

This chain joins TRBV15 and TRBJ1-4, with D tentatively TRBD1 (6 bases). The CDR3 has 15 amino acids. CDR1 LNHNV and CDR2 YYDKDF come from the germline V gene (reference sequence). V was shortened by 8 bases and J by 4 bases, with 17 bases between the two germline ends. The CDR3 reads CATSLLGQNNEKLFF. In DNA form, the CDR3 reads TGTGCCACCTCCCTACTTGGACAGAATAATGAAAAACTGTTTTTT.

The chain is built from TRBV19 and TRBJ2-7, with 9 nucleotides matching TRBD1. Germline-derived CDR1 and CDR2 are LNHDA and SQIVND (reference sequence). CDR3 length equals 14 residues. Germline trimming cut 10 bases from V and 5 bases from J; bases unmatched to any gene: 12. The CDR3 loop is CAIQRGQGSDEQYF. DNA for the CDR3: TGTGCCATCCAACGGGGACAGGGTTCCGACGAGCAGTACTTC.